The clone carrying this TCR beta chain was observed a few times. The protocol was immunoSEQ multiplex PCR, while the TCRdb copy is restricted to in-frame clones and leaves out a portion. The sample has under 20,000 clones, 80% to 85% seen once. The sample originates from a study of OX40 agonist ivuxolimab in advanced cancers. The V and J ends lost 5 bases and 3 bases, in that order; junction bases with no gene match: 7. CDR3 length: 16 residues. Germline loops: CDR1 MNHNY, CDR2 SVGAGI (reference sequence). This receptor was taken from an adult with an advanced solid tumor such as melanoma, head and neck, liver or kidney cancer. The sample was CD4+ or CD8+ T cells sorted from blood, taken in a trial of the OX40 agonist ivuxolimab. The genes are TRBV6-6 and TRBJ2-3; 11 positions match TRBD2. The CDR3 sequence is CASSLPTSGKTDTQYF. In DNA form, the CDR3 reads TGTGCCAGCAGTCTTCCGACTAGCGGGAAAACAGATACGCAGTATTTT.